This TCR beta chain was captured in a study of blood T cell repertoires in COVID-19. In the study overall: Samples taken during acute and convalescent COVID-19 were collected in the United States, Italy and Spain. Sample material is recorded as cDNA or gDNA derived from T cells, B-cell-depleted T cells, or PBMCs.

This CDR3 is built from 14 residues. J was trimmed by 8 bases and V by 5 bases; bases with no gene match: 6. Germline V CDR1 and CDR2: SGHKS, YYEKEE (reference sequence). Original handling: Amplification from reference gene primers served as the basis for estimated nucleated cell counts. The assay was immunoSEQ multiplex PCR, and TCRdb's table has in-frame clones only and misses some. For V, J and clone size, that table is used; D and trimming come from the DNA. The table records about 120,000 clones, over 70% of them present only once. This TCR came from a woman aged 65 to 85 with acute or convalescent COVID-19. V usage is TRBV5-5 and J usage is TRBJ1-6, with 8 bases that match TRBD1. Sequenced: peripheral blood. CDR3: CASSLTGGDSPLHF. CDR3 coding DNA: TGTGCCAGCAGTCTCACAGGGGGGGATTCACCCCTCCACTTT.